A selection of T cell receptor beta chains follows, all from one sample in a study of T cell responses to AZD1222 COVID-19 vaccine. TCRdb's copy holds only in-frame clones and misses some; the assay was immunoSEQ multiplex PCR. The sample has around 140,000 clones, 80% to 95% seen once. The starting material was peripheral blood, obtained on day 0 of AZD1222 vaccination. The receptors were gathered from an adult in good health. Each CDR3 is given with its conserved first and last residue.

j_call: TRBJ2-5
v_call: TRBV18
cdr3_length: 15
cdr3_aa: CASSRTGTGSETQYF

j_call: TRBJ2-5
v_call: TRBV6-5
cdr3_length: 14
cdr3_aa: CASSLGLPKETQYF

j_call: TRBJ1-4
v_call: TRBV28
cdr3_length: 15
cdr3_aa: CASSLNGVEDEKLFF

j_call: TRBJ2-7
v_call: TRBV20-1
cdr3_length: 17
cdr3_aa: CSASIPLLAGDIYEQYF

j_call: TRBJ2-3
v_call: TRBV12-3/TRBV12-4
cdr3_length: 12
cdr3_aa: CASRAGTEGQYF

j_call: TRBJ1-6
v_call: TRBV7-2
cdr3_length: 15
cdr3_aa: CASSLVTLRNSPLHF

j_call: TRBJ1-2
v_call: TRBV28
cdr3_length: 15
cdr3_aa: CASKRGRGRGYGYTF

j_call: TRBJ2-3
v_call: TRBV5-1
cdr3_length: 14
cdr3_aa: CASSSAGSTDTQYF

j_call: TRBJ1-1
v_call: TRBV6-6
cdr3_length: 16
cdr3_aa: CASRYGGYKVNTEAFF

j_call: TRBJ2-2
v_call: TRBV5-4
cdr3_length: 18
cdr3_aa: CASSLGLQGRGSTRELFF

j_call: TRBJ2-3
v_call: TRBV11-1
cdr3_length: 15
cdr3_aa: CASSLGLVGTDTQYF

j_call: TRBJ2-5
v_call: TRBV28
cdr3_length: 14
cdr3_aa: CASSSPTGQETQYF

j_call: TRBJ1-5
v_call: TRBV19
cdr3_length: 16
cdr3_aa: CASSIRTGGNNQPQHF

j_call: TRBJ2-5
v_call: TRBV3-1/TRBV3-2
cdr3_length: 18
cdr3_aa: CASSHPGTSGRAGETQYF

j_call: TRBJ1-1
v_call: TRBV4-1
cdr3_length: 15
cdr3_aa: CASSQTNREDTEAFF

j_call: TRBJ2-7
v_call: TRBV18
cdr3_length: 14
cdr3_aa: CASSPPTETYEQYF

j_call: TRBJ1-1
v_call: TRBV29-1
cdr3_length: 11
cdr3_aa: CSVVTVTEAFF

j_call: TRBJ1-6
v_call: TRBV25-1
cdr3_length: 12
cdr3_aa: CASSERNSPLHF

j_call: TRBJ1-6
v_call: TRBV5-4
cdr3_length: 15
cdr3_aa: CASSLDNRGHSPLHF

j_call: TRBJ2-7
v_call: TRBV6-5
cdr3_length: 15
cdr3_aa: CASSYSSGSSYEQYF